This T cell receptor beta chain was documented in a study of blood T cell repertoires in COVID-19. As processed by the authors: Estimated nucleated cell counts came from reference gene primer amplification. Method: immunoSEQ multiplex PCR; TCRdb's copy keeps in-frame clones and lacks some. From that table come the V and J calls and clone size; the DNA was used to work out D and trimming. The sample consists of 300,000 to 400,000 clones, around 90% of them appearing once. V trimming: 11 bases; J trimming: 0 bases; junction bases outside the gene matches: 9. The CDR3 length is 14 residues. Recruits, aged about 18 to 89 years, lived in 20 to 30 US areas.

Source material: PBMCs or T cells enriched from blood (not recorded which). This TCR came from a man in his 60s who had recovered from COVID-19. V is TRBV6-7 and J is TRBJ1-1, with 7 bases aligning to TRBD1. TRBV6-7 is annotated as an ORF whose role is uncertain. The CDR3 region is CAATGQLMNTEAFF. For the CDR3, the DNA is TGTGCCGCCACGGGACAGCTGATGAACACTGAAGCTTTCTTT.